A selection of T cell receptor beta chains follows, all from one sample in a study of cytomegalovirus exposure and HLA in healthy donors. Generated by immunoSEQ multiplex PCR, the TCRdb table keeps only in-frame clones and is missing some. Its clone listing holds over 45,000 clones. Source material: PBMCs. The source of these receptors is a woman under 30 in good health and CMV-seronegative. Each CDR3 is given with its conserved first and last residue. Fields, in order: clone size, D gene, J gene, V gene, CDR3 protein, CDR3 DNA. D genes are given only for firm matches. Clone size appears in some rows only: once, few, many, or a class for an expanded clone.

>NA|TRBD1|TRBJ2-5|TRBV6-1
CASSVTGDVETQYF
TGTGCCAGCAGTGTCACAGGGGACGTGGAGACCCAGTACTTC
>NA|NA|TRBJ2-1|TRBV4-1
CASSLLGFTNNEQFF
TGCGCCAGCAGCCTCCTAGGATTCACAAACAATGAGCAGTTCTTC
>NA|NA|TRBJ1-3|TRBV2
CASSYRADTIYF
TGTGCCAGCAGCTACAGGGCAGACACCATATATTTT
>NA|TRBD1|TRBJ1-4|TRBV6-1
CASSAGQANEKLFF
TGTGCCAGCAGTGCGGGACAGGCTAATGAAAAACTGTTTTTT
>NA|TRBD2|TRBJ2-7|TRBV2
CASSESSGVVWTSSYEQYF
TGTGCCAGCAGTGAATCATCCGGAGTGGTATGGACTAGCAGCTACGAGCAGTACTTC
>NA|TRBD1|TRBJ1-1|TRBV6-1
CASSPWGQPNTEAFF
TGTGCCAGCAGTCCGTGGGGACAGCCGAACACTGAAGCTTTCTTT
>NA|NA|TRBJ1-2|TRBV30
CAWSAYAGLGYGYTF
TGTGCCTGGAGTGCGTACGCAGGGCTCGGCTATGGCTACACCTTC
>NA|NA|TRBJ1-5|TRBV7-9
CASSLDGGQPQHF
TGTGCCAGCAGCTTAGATGGGGGGCAGCCCCAGCATTTT
>NA|TRBD2|TRBJ2-7|TRBV4-1
CASSRLLAGGGSYEQYF
TGCGCCAGCAGCCGCCTCCTGGCGGGGGGGGGCTCCTACGAGCAGTACTTC
>NA|NA|TRBJ2-7|TRBV29-1
CSVSSQGSYEQYF
TGCAGCGTTTCCTCTCAGGGGTCCTACGAGCAGTACTTC
>NA|TRBD1|TRBJ2-7|TRBV30
CAGSVRGGWSYEQYF
TGTGCCGGGAGTGTACGAGGGGGCTGGTCCTACGAGCAGTACTTC
>NA|TRBD1|TRBJ1-6|TRBV27
CASSVQGGNSPLHF
TGTGCCAGCAGTGTACAGGGGGGTAATTCACCCCTCCACTTT
>NA|NA|TRBJ2-7|TRBV11-2
CASSMSFLIYEQYF
TGTGCCAGCAGCATGAGCTTCTTGATCTACGAGCAGTACTTC
>NA|TRBD2|TRBJ2-1|TRBV5-8
CASSLSPAGGYTEQFF
TGTGCCAGCAGCCTGTCCCCCGCGGGGGGGTACACTGAGCAGTTCTTC
>NA|NA|TRBJ2-5|TRBV5-4
CASSERPGSQETQYF
TGTGCCAGCAGCGAGAGACCGGGGAGCCAAGAGACCCAGTACTTC
>NA|NA|TRBJ2-5|TRBV5-6
CASSLVPGETQYF
TGTGCCAGCAGCTTGGTTCCGGGGGAGACCCAGTACTTC
>NA|NA|TRBJ1-5|TRBV13
CASSYRASGGPQHF
TGTGCCAGCAGCTATCGGGCTTCGGGGGGGCCCCAGCATTTT
>NA|NA|TRBJ1-5|TRBV6-1
CASSRGRGQPQHF
TGTGCCAGCAGTCGGGGGAGAGGACAGCCCCAGCATTTT
>NA|TRBD1|TRBJ2-2|TRBV10-1
CASSEGPDRGRTGELFF
TGCGCCAGCAGTGAGGGGCCTGACAGGGGGAGAACCGGGGAGCTGTTTTTT
>NA|TRBD1|TRBJ2-7|TRBV5-1
CASSLVTGTSYEQYF
TGCGCCAGCAGCTTGGTGACAGGGACCTCCTACGAGCAGTACTTC
>NA|TRBD2|TRBJ2-1|TRBV30
CAWSITGGANEQFF
TGTGCCTGGAGTATTACGGGAGGAGCGAATGAGCAGTTCTTC
>NA|TRBD2|TRBJ2-7|TRBV6-1
CASYQDPGRVAEQYF
TGTGCCAGCTATCAAGATCCGGGGAGGGTCGCCGAGCAGTACTTC
>NA|TRBD1|TRBJ2-2|TRBV6-1
CASSDRGLLFF
TGTGCCAGCAGCGACAGGGGGTTGTTGTTTTTT
>NA|NA|TRBJ1-2|TRBV7-9
CASSSPEVGYGYTF
TGTGCCAGCAGCTCCCCTGAGGTTGGGTATGGCTACACCTTC
>medium-sized|TRBD2|TRBJ2-6|TRBV6-5
CASSYSSGSGANVLTF
TGTGCCAGCAGTTACTCTAGCGGGTCTGGGGCCAACGTCCTGACTTTC
>NA|TRBD1|TRBJ1-1|TRBV19
CASIYSPGQGHAEAFF
TGTGCCAGTATTTATTCCCCGGGACAGGGGCATGCTGAAGCTTTCTTT
>NA|NA|TRBJ2-7|TRBV18
CASSPTSVGEQYF
TGTGCCAGCTCCCCGACTAGTGTTGGCGAGCAGTACTTC
>NA|NA|TRBJ2-7|TRBV28
CASSLVQGAYEQYF
TGTGCCAGCAGTTTAGTACAGGGAGCCTACGAGCAGTACTTC
>NA|TRBD2|TRBJ2-5|TRBV4-2
CASSRLAGDQETQYF
TGTGCCAGCAGCCGTCTAGCGGGGGACCAAGAGACCCAGTACTTC
>NA|TRBD2|TRBJ2-1|TRBV5-6
CASSLATSGAYNEQFF
TGTGCCAGCAGCTTGGCCACTAGCGGCGCCTACAATGAGCAGTTCTTC
>NA|NA|TRBJ2-5|TRBV9
CASSVAEGLGGWAETQYF
TGTGCCAGCAGCGTAGCGGAGGGTTTGGGTGGGTGGGCAGAGACCCAGTACTTC
>NA|NA|TRBJ2-1|TRBV5-8
CASSSRTGRGNEQFF
TGTGCCAGCAGTTCCCGGACCGGCCGGGGGAATGAGCAGTTCTTC
>NA|TRBD2|TRBJ2-2|TRBV10-3
CASGLAGGLNTGELFF
TGTGCCAGCGGACTAGCGGGAGGCCTTAACACCGGGGAGCTGTTTTTT
>NA|NA|TRBJ2-1|TRBV29-1
CSVRQDSEFF
TGCAGCGTGAGACAAGATTCCGAGTTCTTC
>NA|NA|TRBJ2-2|TRBV5-4
CASSPRTGELFF
TGTGCCAGCAGCCCCCGCACCGGGGAGCTGTTTTTT
>NA|NA|TRBJ1-4|TRBV19
CASSIGDNGGKLFF
TGTGCCAGTAGTATAGGTGACAACGGAGGAAAACTGTTTTTT
>NA|NA|TRBJ2-1|TRBV18
CASSKSQEDNEQFF
TGTGCCAGCTCAAAATCGCAGGAGGACAATGAGCAGTTCTTC
>NA|NA|TRBJ1-2|TRBV6-5
CASRPIRGYGYTF
TGTGCCAGCAGACCCATACGGGGCTATGGCTACACCTTC
>NA|TRBD1|TRBJ2-7|TRBV7-8
CASSPTGILVGEQYF
TGTGCCAGCAGCCCGACAGGGATATTGGTGGGCGAGCAGTACTTC
>NA|TRBD1|TRBJ1-2|TRBV10-3
CAISVTGEGYTF
TGTGCCATCAGTGTCACAGGGGAAGGCTACACCTTC
>NA|TRBD1|TRBJ2-2|TRBV27
CASSSYQGANAGELFF
TGTGCCAGCAGTTCCTATCAGGGGGCGAACGCCGGGGAGCTGTTTTTT
>NA|NA|TRBJ2-7|TRBV2
CASRPGRGWYEQYF
TGTGCCAGCAGGCCTGGGAGGGGGTGGTACGAGCAGTACTTC